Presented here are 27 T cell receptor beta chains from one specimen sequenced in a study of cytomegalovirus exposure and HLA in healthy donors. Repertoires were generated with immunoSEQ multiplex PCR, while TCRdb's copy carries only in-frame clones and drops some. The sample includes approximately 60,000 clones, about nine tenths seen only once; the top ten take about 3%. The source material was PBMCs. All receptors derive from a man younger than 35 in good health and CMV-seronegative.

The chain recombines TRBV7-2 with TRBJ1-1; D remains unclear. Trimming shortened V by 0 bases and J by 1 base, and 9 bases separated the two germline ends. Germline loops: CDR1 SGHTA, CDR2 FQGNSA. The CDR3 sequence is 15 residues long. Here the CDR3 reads CASSLAVSRNTEAFF. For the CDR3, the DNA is TGTGCCAGCAGCTTAGCCGTCTCCCGGAACACTGAAGCTTTCTTT.

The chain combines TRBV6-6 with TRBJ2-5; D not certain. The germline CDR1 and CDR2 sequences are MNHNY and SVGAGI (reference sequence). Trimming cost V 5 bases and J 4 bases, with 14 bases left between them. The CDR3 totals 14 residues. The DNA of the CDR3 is TGTGCCAGCAGTCCCCTCCCCTCCTTAGAGACCCAGTACTTC. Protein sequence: CASSPLPSLETQYF.

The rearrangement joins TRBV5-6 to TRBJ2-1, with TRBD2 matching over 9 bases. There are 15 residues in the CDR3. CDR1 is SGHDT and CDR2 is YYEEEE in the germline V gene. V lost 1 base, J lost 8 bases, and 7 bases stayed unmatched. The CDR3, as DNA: TGTGCCAGCAGCTTGTCGGCGGGAGGGTTCCATGAGCAGTTCTTC. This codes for CASSLSAGGFHEQFF.

The CDR3 DNA is TGTGCCAGCAGTGACCCTCACCGGACTAGCTCCTACAATGAGCAGTTCTTC. It yields the protein CASSDPHRTSSYNEQFF. This sequence joins TRBV6-1 and TRBJ2-1; the match to TRBD2 covers 7 bases. The length of the CDR3 is 17 residues. CDR1 and CDR2 (germline): MNHNS, SASEGT. Losses at the gene ends were 3 bases for V and 0 bases for J; bases not matched to a gene: 8.

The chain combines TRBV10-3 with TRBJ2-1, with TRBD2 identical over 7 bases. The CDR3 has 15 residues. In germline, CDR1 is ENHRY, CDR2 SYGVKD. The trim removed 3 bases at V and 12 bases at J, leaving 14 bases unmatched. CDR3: CAISDQGLGSEAQFF. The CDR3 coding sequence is TGTGCCATCAGTGATCAAGGACTAGGTAGCGAGGCGCAGTTCTTC.

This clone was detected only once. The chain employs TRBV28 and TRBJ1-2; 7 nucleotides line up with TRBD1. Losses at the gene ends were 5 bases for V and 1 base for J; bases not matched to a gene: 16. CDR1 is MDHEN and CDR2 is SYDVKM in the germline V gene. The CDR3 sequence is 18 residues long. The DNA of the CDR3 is TGTGCCAGCAGTCCTCGTCCCGGGACAGATAGGGTTAACTATGGCTACACCTTC. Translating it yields CASSPRPGTDRVNYGYTF.

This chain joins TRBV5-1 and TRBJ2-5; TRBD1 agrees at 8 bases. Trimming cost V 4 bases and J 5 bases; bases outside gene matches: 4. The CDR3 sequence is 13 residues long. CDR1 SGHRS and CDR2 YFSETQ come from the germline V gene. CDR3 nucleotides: TGCGCCAGCAGCCGGACAGGGAAGGAGACCCAGTACTTC. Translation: CASSRTGKETQYF.

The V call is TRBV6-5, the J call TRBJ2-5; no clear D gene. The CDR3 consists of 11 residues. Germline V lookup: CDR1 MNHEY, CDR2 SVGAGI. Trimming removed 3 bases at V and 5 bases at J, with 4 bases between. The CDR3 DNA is TGTGCCAGCAGTTATCGGGAGACCCAGTACTTC. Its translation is CASSYRETQYF.

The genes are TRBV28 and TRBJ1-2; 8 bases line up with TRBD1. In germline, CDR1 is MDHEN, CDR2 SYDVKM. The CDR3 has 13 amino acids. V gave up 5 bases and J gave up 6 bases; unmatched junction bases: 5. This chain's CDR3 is CASSLRTGNGYTF. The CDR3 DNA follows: TGTGCCAGCAGTCTGCGGACAGGGAATGGCTACACCTTC.

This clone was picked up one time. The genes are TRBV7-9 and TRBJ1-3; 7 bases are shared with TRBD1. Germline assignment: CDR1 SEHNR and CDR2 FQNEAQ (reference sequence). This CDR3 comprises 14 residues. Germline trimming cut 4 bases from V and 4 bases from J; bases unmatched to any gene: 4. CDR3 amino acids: CASSSRDRGNTIYF. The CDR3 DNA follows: TGTGCCAGCAGCTCCCGGGACAGAGGAAACACCATATATTTT.

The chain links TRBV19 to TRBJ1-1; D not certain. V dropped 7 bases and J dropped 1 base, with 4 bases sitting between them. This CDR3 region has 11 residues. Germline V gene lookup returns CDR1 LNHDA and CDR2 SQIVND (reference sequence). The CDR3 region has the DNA TGTGCCAGTACAGGGAACACTGAAGCTTTCTTT. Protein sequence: CASTGNTEAFF. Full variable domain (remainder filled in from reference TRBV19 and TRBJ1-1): DGGITQSPKYLFRKEGQNVTLSCEQNLNHDAMYWYRQDPGQGLRLIYYSQIVNDFQKGDIAEGYSVSREKKESFPLTVTSAQKNPTAFYLCASTGNTEAFFGQGTRLTVV.

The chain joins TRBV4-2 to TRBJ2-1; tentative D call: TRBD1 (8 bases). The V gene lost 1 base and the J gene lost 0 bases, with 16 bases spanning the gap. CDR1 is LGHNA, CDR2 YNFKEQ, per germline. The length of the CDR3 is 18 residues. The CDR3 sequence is CASSQVVQGGYSYNEQFF. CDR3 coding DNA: TGTGCCAGCAGCCAAGTTGTACAGGGGGGGTACTCCTACAATGAGCAGTTCTTC.

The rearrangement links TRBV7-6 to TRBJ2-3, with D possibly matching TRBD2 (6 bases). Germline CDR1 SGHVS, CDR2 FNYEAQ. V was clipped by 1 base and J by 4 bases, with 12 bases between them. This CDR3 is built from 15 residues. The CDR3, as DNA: TGTGCCAGCAGCTTAGGGCCAGGAGGGGCAGATACGCAGTATTTT. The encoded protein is CASSLGPGGADTQYF.

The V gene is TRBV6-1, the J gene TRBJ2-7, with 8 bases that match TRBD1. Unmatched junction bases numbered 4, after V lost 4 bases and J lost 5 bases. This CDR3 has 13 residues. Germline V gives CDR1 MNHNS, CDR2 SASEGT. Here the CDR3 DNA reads TGTGCCAGCAGTGGGGACAGGACCAACGAGCAGTACTTC. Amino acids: CASSGDRTNEQYF.

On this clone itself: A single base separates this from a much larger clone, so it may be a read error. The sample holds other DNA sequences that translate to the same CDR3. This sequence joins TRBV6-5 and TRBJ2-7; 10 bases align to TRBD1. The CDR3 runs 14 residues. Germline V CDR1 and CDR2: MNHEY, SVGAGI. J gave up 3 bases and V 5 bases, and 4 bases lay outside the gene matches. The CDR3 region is CASSEWDRGYEQYF. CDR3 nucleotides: TGTGCCAGCAGTGAATGGGACAGGGGCTACGAGCAGTACTTC.

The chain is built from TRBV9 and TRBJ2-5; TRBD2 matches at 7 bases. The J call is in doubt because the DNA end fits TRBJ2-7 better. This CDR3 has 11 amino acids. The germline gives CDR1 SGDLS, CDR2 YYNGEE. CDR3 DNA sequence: TGTGGGTTACGGGGACTAACCGAGCAGTACTTC. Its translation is CGLRGLTEQYF.

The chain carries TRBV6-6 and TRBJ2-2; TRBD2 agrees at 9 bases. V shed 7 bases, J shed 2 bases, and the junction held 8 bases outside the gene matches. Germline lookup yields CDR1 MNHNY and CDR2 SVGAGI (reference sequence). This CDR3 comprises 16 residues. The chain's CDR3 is CASTKGLAGNTGELFF. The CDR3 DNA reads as TGTGCCAGCACCAAAGGGCTAGCGGGAAACACCGGGGAGCTGTTTTTT.

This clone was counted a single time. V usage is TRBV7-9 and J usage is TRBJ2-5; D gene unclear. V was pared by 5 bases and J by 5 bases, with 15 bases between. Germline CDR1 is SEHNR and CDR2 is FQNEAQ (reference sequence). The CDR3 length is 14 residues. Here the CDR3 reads CASSPSAMGETQYF. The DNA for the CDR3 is TGTGCCAGCAGCCCTTCAGCAATGGGCGAGACCCAGTACTTC.

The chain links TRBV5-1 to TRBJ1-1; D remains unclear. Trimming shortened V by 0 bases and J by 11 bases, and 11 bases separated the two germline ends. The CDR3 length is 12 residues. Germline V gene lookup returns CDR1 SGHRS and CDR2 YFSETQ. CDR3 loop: CASSLDRDSAFF. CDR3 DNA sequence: TGCGCCAGCAGCTTGGATCGGGATTCGGCTTTCTTT.

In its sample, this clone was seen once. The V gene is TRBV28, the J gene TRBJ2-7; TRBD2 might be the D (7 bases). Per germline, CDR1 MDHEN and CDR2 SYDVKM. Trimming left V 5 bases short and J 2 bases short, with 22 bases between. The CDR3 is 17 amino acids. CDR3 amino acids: CASSAPTRGLAAYEQYF. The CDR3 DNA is TGTGCCAGCAGTGCCCCCACCAGGGGCCTAGCGGCCTACGAGCAGTACTTC.

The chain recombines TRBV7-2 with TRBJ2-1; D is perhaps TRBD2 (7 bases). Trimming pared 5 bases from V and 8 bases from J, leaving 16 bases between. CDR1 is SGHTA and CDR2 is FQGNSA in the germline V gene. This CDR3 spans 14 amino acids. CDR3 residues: CASSKTRGGHEQFF. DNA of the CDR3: TGTGCCAGCAGCAAAACTAGGGGGGGTCATGAGCAGTTCTTC. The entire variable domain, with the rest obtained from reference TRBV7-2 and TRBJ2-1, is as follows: GAGVSQSPSNKVTEKGKDVELRCDPISGHTALYWYRQSLGQGLEFLIYFQGNSAPDKSGLPSDRFSAERTGGSVSTLTIQRTQQEDSAVYLCASSKTRGGHEQFFGPGTRLTVL.

CDR3 coding DNA: TGTGCCAGCAGTGACCCGGACAGGGCGAACACTGAAGCTTTCTTT. Translation gives CASSDPDRANTEAFF. The rearrangement links TRBV6-1 to TRBJ1-1, with 8 bases identical to TRBD1. V shed 3 bases and J 1 base; nucleotides not matched to a gene: 4. This CDR3 has 15 residues. Germline V gene data show CDR1 as MNHNS and CDR2 as SASEGT.

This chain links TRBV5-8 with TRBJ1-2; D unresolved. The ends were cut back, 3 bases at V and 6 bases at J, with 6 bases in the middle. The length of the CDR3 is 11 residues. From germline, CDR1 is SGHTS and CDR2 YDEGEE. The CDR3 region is CASSSRDGYTF. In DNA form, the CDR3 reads TGTGCCAGCAGCTCGAGGGATGGCTACACCTTC.

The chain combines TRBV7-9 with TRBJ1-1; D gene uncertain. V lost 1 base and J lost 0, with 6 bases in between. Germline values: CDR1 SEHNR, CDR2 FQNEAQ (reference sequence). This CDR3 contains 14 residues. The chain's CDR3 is CASSLDGVNTEAFF. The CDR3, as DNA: TGTGCCAGCAGCTTAGACGGGGTGAACACTGAAGCTTTCTTT.

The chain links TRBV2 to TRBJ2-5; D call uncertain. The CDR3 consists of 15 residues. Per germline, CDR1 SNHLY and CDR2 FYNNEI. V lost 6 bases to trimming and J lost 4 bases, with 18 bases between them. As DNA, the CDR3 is TGTGCCAGCAGCGAGCGTTCGGCAACGGGAGAGACCCAGTACTTC. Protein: CASSERSATGETQYF.

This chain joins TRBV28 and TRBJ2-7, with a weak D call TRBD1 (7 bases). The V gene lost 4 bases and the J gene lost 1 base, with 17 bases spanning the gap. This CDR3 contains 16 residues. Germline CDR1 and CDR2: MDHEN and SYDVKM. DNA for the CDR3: TGTGCCAGCAGTTGGGCAGGGGGGCGTCGGTCCTACGAGCAGTACTTC. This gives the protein CASSWAGGRRSYEQYF. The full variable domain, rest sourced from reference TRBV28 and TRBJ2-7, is DVKVTQSSRYLVKRTGEKVFLECVQDMDHENMFWYRQDPGLGLRLIYFSYDVKMKEKGDIPEGYSVSREKKERFSLILESASTNQTSMYLCASSWAGGRRSYEQYFGPGTRLTVT.

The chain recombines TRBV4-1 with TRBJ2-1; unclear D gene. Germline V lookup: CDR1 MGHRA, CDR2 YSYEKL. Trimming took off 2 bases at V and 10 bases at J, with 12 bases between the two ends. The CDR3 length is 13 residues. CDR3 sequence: CASSQPLDSEQFF. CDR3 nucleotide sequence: TGCGCCAGCAGCCAACCGCTTGACTCGGAGCAGTTCTTC.